This T cell receptor (beta chain) came from a study of PD-L1 blockade in urothelial cancer. The trim removed 4 bases at V and 0 bases at J, leaving 5 bases unmatched. This CDR3 has 16 amino acids. Germline CDR1 and CDR2: SGHRS and YFSETQ. The table came from immunoSEQ multiplex PCR; TCRdb's copy has only in-frame clones and leaves some out. The sample holds 65,000 to 80,000 clones, 80% to 85% seen once. This receptor was obtained from a man between 65 and 85 years old with urothelial cancer. The rearrangement links TRBV5-1 to TRBJ1-5; 9 bases match TRBD1. The sequencing used PBMCs, collected around atezolizumab (anti-PD-L1) treatment. The CDR3 DNA is TGCGCCAGCAGCATAGGGACAGGGCTTAGCAATCAGCCCCAGCATTTT. Translation gives CASSIGTGLSNQPQHF.